The text below deals with one T cell receptor beta chain. There is no known antigen for this receptor. Base qualities are not provided; no much larger clone lies one nucleotide away. The data were obtained in a study of blood T cell repertoires in COVID-19 (dated by TCRdb to 2020 to 2022). Describing the broader study: Samples covering the acute and convalescent phases of COVID-19 were provided by collaborators in the United States, Italy and Spain. The prospective study material was composed of cDNA or gDNA derived from T cells, B-cell-depleted T cells, or PBMCs. Subjects who had been exposed to COVID-19, were actively infected with it, or had recovered from it provided the deeply sampled blood TCRbeta repertoires that made up the dataset. The repertoires were released in a freely available public database intended as a resource for research on the immune response to SARS-CoV-2. Samples were obtained from the ongoing ImmuneRACE study (first 160 participants) and from 1,000 to 1,500 subjects provided by 6 global collaborators. The sample metadata nearly always contained a de-identified subject ID, COVID-19 status, age in years and sex. Where available, HLA class I and class II types were taken from metadata supplied by the sample provider and were not determined by assay-based typing. Study-wide findings and limitations: The amount of clinical and demographic metadata varied by source and participant and was provided uncurated.

TCRbeta CDR3 regions were amplified from genomic DNA by means of the immunoSEQ Assay, a bias-controlled multiplex PCR. In the paper's pipeline: The number of nucleated cells in each sample was estimated from the amplification of reference gene primers within the assay. To quantify the absolute abundance of each unique TCRbeta CDR3 rearrangement, sequence reads were collapsed and filtered. For each sample, productive Simpson clonality was calculated by taking the square root of Simpson's diversity index across productive rearrangements. TCRdb took this table from immuneACCESS and kept in-frame rearrangements with V and J called. Such tables lack part of the clones; where checked against another copy, unresolved V genes explain under half of the gap, and the rest is unexplained. V and J calls and clone size are given by that table; D and trimming were obtained from the DNA. The sample contains over 250,000 clones, over 80% of them found a single time. Together, the top ten hold about 10% of the sample.

At one collaborating source in Seattle, patients were enrolled during active infection and were followed longitudinally through the course of disease. Whole blood was collected in K2EDTA tubes by collaborating institutions according to the institutions' own protocols. For TCRbeta analysis, collaborators shipped samples as frozen whole blood, isolated PBMCs, or DNA extracted from either of those sample types. From its cysteine to its phenylalanine, the CDR3 spans 13 amino acids. This entry keeps only the CDR3 DNA: 39 bases, framed from base 1. At the junction V is shortened by 5 bases and J by 3 bases; bases outside the gene matches: 3. CDR1 MDHEN and CDR2 SYDVKM were looked up in the germline V gene.

The receptor comes from a woman aged 65 to 85 with COVID-19, enrolled during active disease. The chain is made from TRBV28 and TRBJ2-7; 8 junctional bases match TRBD1. Sequencing was carried out using peripheral blood. The CDR3 in this case is CASSTGGIYEQYF. The nucleotide sequence is TGTGCCAGCAGTACAGGGGGTATCTACGAGCAGTACTTC.